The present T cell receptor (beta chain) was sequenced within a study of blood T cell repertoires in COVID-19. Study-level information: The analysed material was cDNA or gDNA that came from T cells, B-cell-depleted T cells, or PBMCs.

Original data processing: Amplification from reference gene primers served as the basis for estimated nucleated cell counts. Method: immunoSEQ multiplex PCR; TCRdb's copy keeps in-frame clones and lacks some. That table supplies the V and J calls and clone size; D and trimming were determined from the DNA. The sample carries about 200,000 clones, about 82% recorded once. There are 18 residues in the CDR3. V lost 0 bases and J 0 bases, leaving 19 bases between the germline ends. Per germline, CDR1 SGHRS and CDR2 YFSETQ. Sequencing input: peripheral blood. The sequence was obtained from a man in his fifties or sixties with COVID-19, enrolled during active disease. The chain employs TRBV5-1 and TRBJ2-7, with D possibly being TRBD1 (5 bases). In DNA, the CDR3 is TGCGCCAGCAGCTTGGACCCTACTACAGGTTTGAGCTCCTACGAGCAGTACTTC. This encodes CASSLDPTTGLSSYEQYF.